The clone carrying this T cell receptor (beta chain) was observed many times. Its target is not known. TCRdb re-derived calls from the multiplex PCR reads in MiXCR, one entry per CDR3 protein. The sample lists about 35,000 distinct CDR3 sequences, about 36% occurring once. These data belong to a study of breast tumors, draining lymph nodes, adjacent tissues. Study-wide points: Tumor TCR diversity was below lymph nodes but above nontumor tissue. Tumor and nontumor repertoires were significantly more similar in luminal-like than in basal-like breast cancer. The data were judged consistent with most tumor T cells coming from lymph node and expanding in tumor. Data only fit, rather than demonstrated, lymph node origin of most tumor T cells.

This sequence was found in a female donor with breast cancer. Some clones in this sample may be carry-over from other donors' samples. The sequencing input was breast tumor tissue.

The CDR3 sequence is CATRDSSGANVLTF. The CDR3 nucleotides read TGTGCCACCAGGGACAGCTCTGGGGCCAACGTCCTGACTTTC. The chain is built from TRBV6-6 and TRBJ2-6; 7 bases are shared with TRBD1. This CDR3 comprises 14 residues. V was clipped by 10 bases and J by 0 bases; unmatched bases: 3. Germline CDR1 MNHNY, CDR2 SVGAGI (reference sequence).